One and the same sample provided the 12 T cell receptor beta chains below, sequenced in a study of Ad26.COV2.S vaccination and SARS-CoV-2 variants. Assay used: immunoSEQ multiplex PCR; TCRdb lists only in-frame clones, some missing. This repertoire shows about 350,000 clones, under 95% found once; its top ten account for under 5%. The starting material was peripheral blood, obtained after recovery from COVID-19. These receptors were taken from a human donor who had recovered from COVID-19.

A single count supports this clone. This chain uses TRBV19 with TRBJ1-2, with D maybe TRBD1 (6 bases). The V end lost 8 bases, the J end lost 6 bases, and 16 bases lay between the germline ends. Germline CDR1 and CDR2: LNHDA and SQIVND (reference sequence). The CDR3 has 13 amino acids. The CDR3 region is CASVQGDGNGYTF. DNA of the CDR3: TGTGCCAGTGTACAGGGAGACGGGAATGGCTACACCTTC.

DNA for the CDR3: TGTGCCAGTAGTTTTCGCGGGACAGAGAACACTGAAGCTTTCTTT. Protein: CASSFRGTENTEAFF. The genes are TRBV19 and TRBJ1-1; 7 bases align to TRBD1. The CDR3 runs to 15 residues. Trimming at V came to 5 bases and at J to 1 base, leaving 7 bases not matched to a gene. CDR1 LNHDA and CDR2 SQIVND come from the germline V gene (reference sequence).

This clone has just one count. The chain employs TRBV4-1 and TRBJ2-3, with a possible D match to TRBD1 (5 bases). The CDR3 extends over 17 amino acids. From germline, CDR1 is MGHRA and CDR2 YSYEKL. The ends were cut back, 0 bases at V and 4 bases at J, with 17 bases in the middle. For the CDR3, the DNA is TGCGCCAGCAGCCAAGACCTTCGGACACAGGCCCCAGATACGCAGTATTTT. Protein: CASSQDLRTQAPDTQYF.

This chain joins TRBV7-9 and TRBJ2-3; D unclear. This CDR3 region has 15 residues. V shed 0 bases and J shed 4 bases, with 11 bases lying between them. From germline, CDR1 is SEHNR and CDR2 FQNEAQ (reference sequence). CDR3 DNA: TGTGCCAGCAGCTTAGCGGAGTTAGCATCAGATACGCAGTATTTT. Translating it yields CASSLAELASDTQYF.

This rearrangement joins TRBV15 to TRBJ1-4; possibly TRBD1 for D (5 bases). Per germline, CDR1 LNHNV and CDR2 YYDKDF (reference sequence). CDR3 length: 15 amino acids. The V and J ends lost 0 bases and 6 bases respectively, with 11 bases between them. CDR3 protein: CATSRDPGPDEKLFF. The CDR3 nucleotides are TGTGCCACCAGCAGAGATCCGGGACCGGATGAAAAACTGTTTTTT.

The V gene is TRBV29-1, the J gene TRBJ2-1; D gene unclear. Germline V gene lookup returns CDR1 SQVTM and CDR2 ANQGSEA. The V end lost 7 bases, the J end lost 7 bases, and 14 bases lay between the germline ends. The CDR3 length is 12 residues. For the CDR3, the DNA is TGCAGCGGAACCGTGAGTATTAATGAGCAGTTCTTC. Its protein product is CSGTVSINEQFF.

This CDR3 reads CATSPRTGDTYGYTF. The DNA for the CDR3 is TGTGCCACCAGCCCTCGGACAGGGGATACCTATGGCTACACCTTC. This chain connects TRBV15 to TRBJ1-2; 9 nucleotides match TRBD1. The J segment lost 4 bases and the V segment lost 5 bases, leaving 8 bases of the junction unmatched. CDR1 and CDR2 (germline): LNHNV, YYDKDF (reference sequence). The CDR3 loop spans 15 amino acids.

The CDR3 loop reads CASSLSGTQNEKLFF. In nucleotides, the CDR3 is TGTGCCAGCTCCCTCTCCGGGACACAGAATGAAAAACTGTTTTTT. The chain has TRBV18 and TRBJ1-4; D perhaps matches TRBD1 (6 bases). The length of the CDR3 is 15 residues. Germline V gives CDR1 KGHSH, CDR2 LQKENI. Trimming took 6 bases from V and 5 from J, leaving 16 bases between them.

This clone has a single count. V and J are TRBV7-8 and TRBJ2-7; no clear D gene. This CDR3 is 13 amino acids long. The germline gives CDR1 SGHVS, CDR2 FQNEAQ. Trimming shortened V by 1 base and J by 0 bases, and 4 bases separated the two germline ends. Written as DNA, the CDR3 is TGTGCCAGCAGCTTAGTAGTCTCCTACGAGCAGTACTTC. Translated, it gives CASSLVVSYEQYF.

The V gene is TRBV2, the J gene TRBJ1-1, with 8 bases identical to TRBD1. CDR3 length equals 15 residues. V dropped 2 bases and J dropped 1; count of bases not matched to a gene: 3. Germline V lookup: CDR1 SNHLY, CDR2 FYNNEI. CDR3 residues: CASSERGTGNTEAFF. The CDR3 bases are TGTGCCAGCAGTGAACGCGGGACAGGGAACACTGAAGCTTTCTTT.

This clone was seen once. The rearrangement uses TRBV19 and TRBJ2-5, with TRBD2 matching over 8 bases. V dropped 4 bases and J dropped 1; count of bases not matched to a gene: 5. The germline V gene encodes CDR1 LNHDA and CDR2 SQIVND (reference sequence). The CDR3 has 15 amino acids. The CDR3 bases are TGTGCCAGTAGTACCTTCGGGGGGGTCCAAGAGACCCAGTACTTC. Translated, it gives CASSTFGGVQETQYF. Full variable domain (remainder filled in from reference TRBV19 and TRBJ2-5): DGGITQSPKYLFRKEGQNVTLSCEQNLNHDAMYWYRQDPGQGLRLIYYSQIVNDFQKGDIAEGYSVSREKKESFPLTVTSAQKNPTAFYLCASSTFGGVQETQYFGPGTRLLVL.

CDR3 nucleotides: TGTGCCAGCAGCGCAGCCGAGGGCGGCTACGAGCAGTACTTC. Translation: CASSAAEGGYEQYF. The gene calls are TRBV9 and TRBJ2-7, with D perhaps TRBD2 (5 bases). This CDR3 is 14 amino acids long. The germline V gene has CDR1 SGDLS and CDR2 YYNGEE. The V end was cut by 3 bases, the J end by 3 bases, with 13 bases between.